This TCR beta chain was recovered during a study of blood T cells in healthy people across ages. Through a sample-barcoded 5' primer and a J-beta primer mix, a second PCR was run for about 6 to 11 cycles. Through a template-switch adaptor with 12 random nucleotides, each cDNA molecule received a tag. TCRdb reanalysed the 5' RACE reads using MiXCR and keeps one entry per CDR3 protein. The repertoire holds 1.5 million to 1.8 million distinct CDR3 sequences, approximately 43% seen once, with approximately 4% in the top ten. Study observations and caveats: Diversity figures based on one million T cells were deemed too low. Naive and antigen-experienced cells were not separated, limiting conclusive comparison. Donors of long life had a larger count of naive CD4+ cells and greater diversity than aged donors.

This clonotype was recorded a few times. What it recognizes is unknown. This CDR3 has 13 residues. The germline V gene has CDR1 DFQATT and CDR2 SNEGSKA (reference sequence). The V gene lost 3 bases and the J gene lost 10 bases, with 16 bases spanning the gap. Sequencing was carried out using blood. The V gene is TRBV20-1, the J gene TRBJ2-1; D may be TRBD2 (5 bases). This TCR derives from a young woman in good health. CDR3 region: CSARHPTRSEQFF. CDR3 DNA sequence: TGCAGTGCTAGGCACCCTACTAGGTCCGAGCAGTTCTTC.